This T cell receptor beta chain stems from a study of immune heterogeneity within non-small cell lung tumors (dated by TCRdb to between 2018 and 2020). Concerning the study at large: By histology, the tumors were a few squamous cell carcinomas, over eight non-squamous carcinomas and 1 tumor not otherwise specified. Whole-exome sequencing, RNA-seq and TCR beta repertoire sequencing were combined for multiple spatially distinct regions from each NSCLC tumor so that intratumoral immune heterogeneity could be examined. Transcriptome data were available for just about 40 loci from about a dozen patients, whereas TCR repertoire analysis spanned under 65 tumor loci from 15 patients. Neoantigen binding to each patient's HLA alleles was predicted with netMHCpan-3.0 for mutant peptides of 8 to 11 amino acids. The investigation overall reported the following: Individual patients mostly had different high-frequency TCR beta clonotypes. A statistically significant but moderate positive correlation (R approximately 0.35) was observed between local T-cell repertoire clonality and local tumor mutational burden. Within a given patient, the same dominant CDR3B clonotypes showed up repeatedly across loci, although different tumor locations also carried unique high-frequency clones.

The TCR beta CDR3 region was amplified with a multiplex PCR system whose first round of 10 cycles used 32 V-gene forward primers and 13 J-gene reverse primers. The first PCR round was done with a QIAGEN Multiplex PCR Kit, and the primer sequences were filed in Chinese patent CN105087789A. In a second PCR round, Illumina universal primers were added with the Phusion High-Fidelity PCR Kit. The TCR libraries underwent paired-end sequencing with a read length of 151 bp on the Illumina HiSeq X Ten platform. The original pipeline was this. Reads without multiplex PCR primers were removed using Cutadapt, read pairs were merged using PEAR, and CDR3 regions were called using MiXCR with default settings. Shannon entropy measured repertoire diversity, while clonality was calculated as one minus the Shannon entropy divided by the ln of the count of productive unique sequences. Clonotypes present at frequencies of at least 0.5% were defined as dominant or high-frequency T-cell clones. TCRdb reprocessed the public reads (quality trimming at Q25 with fastp, clone calling with MiXCR) and kept in-frame beta chains. Rows with a matching CDR3 protein are joined into one entry that keeps the most common DNA and genes. In this record, the V and J calls reflect TCRdb's handling and not the investigators' own analysis. Present in this sample are 20,000 to 25,000 distinct CDR3 sequences, around 27% of which were seen just once. The ten largest account for roughly 4.5% of the sample.

In the case of this clonotype: Its antigen is still unknown. No quality values exist for individual bases; no much larger clone is one base distant.

At the junction V is shortened by 2 bases and J by 10 bases, with 7 bases in between. Taken from the germline V gene, the CDR1 and CDR2 loops are KGHDR and SFDVKD. From the cysteine through the phenylalanine, the CDR3 covers 11 amino acids. The entry retains the CDR3 DNA only, 33 bases that are in frame from base 1. For the TCR template, genomic DNA was extracted from bulk tumor tissue, and around 600 ng of gDNA was amplified for each sample. Multiple biopsies per primary tumor were taken during surgery, spaced as far apart as possible within the tumor mass. The study cohort was described as untreated and was composed of newly diagnosed NSCLC cases undergoing curative surgery. Donors were approximately 15 newly diagnosed non-small cell lung cancer patients undergoing surgery with curative intent. Two independent pathologists examined the resected tumor masses. Only DNA and RNA samples of high quality went on to sequencing.

Rearrangement joined TRBV24-1 to TRBJ1-2; the D gene identity is not certain. The source of this sequence is a man aged 40-50 years with non-small cell lung cancer. Material: lung tumor tissue. The CDR3 region: CATSDSYHYTF. The DNA reads as follows: TGTGCCACCAGTGATTCGTATCACTACACCTTC.